The source of this T cell receptor delta chain is a study of delta chain sequences of gamma delta T cells (dated by TCRdb to the late 2010s). This clone qualifies as medium-sized (0.01 to 0.1%). This clone's antigen is unknown. Base qualities are missing; no much larger clone stands one base away. Trimming costs V 0 bases and J 4 bases, and their ends lie 17 bases apart. The CDR3 numbers 16 residues from cysteine through phenylalanine. Here the CDR3 DNA is all that survives: 48 bases in frame from base 1. The CDR1 and CDR2 encoded by the germline V gene are GEAIGNYY and EKD. Receptors were amplified or captured by 5' RACE. Sequencing relied on an Illumina MiSeq. TCRdb reprocessed the public reads with the caller CATT; rows with the same DNA were merged afterwards. Within this sample are more than 2,000 delta-chain clones, with 5.5% to 6% of them counted one time only. The ten biggest clones cover around 49% of the sample.

The sequence derives from a human donor in good health. The sequence links TRDV2 to TRDJ1; TRDD3 is possibly the D segment (5 matching bases). The sequencing sample was made of either unsorted cells or a sorted T cell fraction (not recorded which). The base sequence is TGTGCCTGTGACACCGCAGGGATCCGTCGGGGCGATAAACTCATCTTT. Its translation reads: CACDTAGIRRGDKLIF.